This T cell receptor beta chain was identified during a study of T cells after yellow fever vaccination. General observations from the study: Relatively few clonotypes were ones that appeared in both CD4 and CD8 compartments.

Worth noting for this clonotype: Its target is unknown.

The CDR3 has 14 residues. The germline V gene has CDR1 MNHNS and CDR2 SASEGT. Trimming shortened V by 3 bases and J by 5 bases, and 13 bases separated the two germline ends. TCRdb re-called the 5' RACE reads with MiXCR, one entry per CDR3 protein. The repertoire holds 200,000 to 250,000 distinct CDR3 sequences, with around 3.1% as singletons. This rearrangement joins TRBV6-1 to TRBJ2-5; D might be TRBD2 (5 bases). The sequence derives from a man between 18 and 35 years old who received the YFV17D yellow fever vaccine. The sample was CD4+ T cells sorted from PBMCs, taken 10 days after the yellow fever booster vaccination. In nucleotides, the CDR3 is TGTGCCAGCAGTGAGAGTCCTAGCACCGAGACCCAGTACTTC. Translating gives CASSESPSTETQYF.